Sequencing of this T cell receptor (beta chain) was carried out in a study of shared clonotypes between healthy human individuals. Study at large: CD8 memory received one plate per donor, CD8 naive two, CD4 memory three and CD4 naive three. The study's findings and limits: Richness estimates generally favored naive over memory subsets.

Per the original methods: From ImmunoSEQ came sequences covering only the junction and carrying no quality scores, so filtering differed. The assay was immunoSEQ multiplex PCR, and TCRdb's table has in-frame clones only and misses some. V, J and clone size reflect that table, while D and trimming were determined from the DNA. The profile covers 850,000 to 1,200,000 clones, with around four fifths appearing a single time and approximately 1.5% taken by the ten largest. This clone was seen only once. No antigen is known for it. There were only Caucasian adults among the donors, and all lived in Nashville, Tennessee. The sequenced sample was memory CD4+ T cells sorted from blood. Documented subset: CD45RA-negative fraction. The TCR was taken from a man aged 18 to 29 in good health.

CDR3 nucleotide sequence: TGTGCCAGCTCACAACGGCAGAGAAGCACAGATACGCAGTATTTT. Its translation: CASSQRQRSTDTQYF. This chain uses TRBV18 with TRBJ2-3; D unclear. V was cut by 4 bases and J by 0 bases, with 11 bases left in between. Germline V CDR1 and CDR2: KGHSH, LQKENI. CDR3 size: 15 residues.